This T cell receptor (beta chain) was recovered during a study of spatial heterogeneity in lung cancer. Each molecule of TCR cDNA was tagged with one unique molecular identifier. Using its own MiXCR run on the 5' RACE reads, TCRdb lists one record per CDR3 protein. In the table there are 110,000 or so distinct CDR3 sequences, roughly 10% of which are singletons. This clonotype was counted only a few times. Time point given: blood at routine non-recurrence follow-up after resection. The input material, whole RNA from tumor, nontumor lung or frozen PBMC, was sequenced unsorted. The sequences come from PBMCs, collected at follow-up. This clonotype originated in a female donor with early-stage non-small cell lung cancer.

The CDR3 nucleotides read TGTGCCAGCAAAACTAGCGCAGATACGCAGTATTTT. Residues: CASKTSADTQYF. The rearrangement uses TRBV6-5 and TRBJ2-3; TRBD2 aligns across 7 bases. This CDR3 contains 12 residues. Germline assignment: CDR1 MNHEY and CDR2 SVGAGI. J was trimmed by 4 bases and V by 7 bases; bases with no gene match: 2.